This is a list of T cell receptor beta chains from one sample in a study of shared clonotypes between healthy human individuals. Clones were sequenced by immunoSEQ multiplex PCR, and TCRdb holds only the in-frame ones, with some missing. The sample consists of approximately 2,000,000 clones, just under 95% of them appearing once. Sequenced material: naive CD8+ T cells from PBMCs. The source is a man between 18 and 29 years old in good health. Some clones in this sample may be carry-over from other donors' samples. Both conserved end residues are part of each CDR3. The order of the fields is V gene, clone size, CDR3 length, J gene, D gene, CDR3 DNA, CDR3 protein. The D gene is left open where the match is weak. Only some rows state a clone size, as once, few, many or a class for expanded clones.

TRBV27	-	13	TRBJ1-1	-	TGTGCCAGCAGTCCGCTTTTCGGGACTGAAGCTTTCTTT	CASSPLFGTEAFF
TRBV28	-	20	TRBJ2-1	TRBD2	TGTGCCAGCAGTTCCCGGACAGGGTCTGGGGTAGCGGGAGGGATCCATGAGCAGTTCTTC	CASSSRTGSGVAGGIHEQFF
TRBV5-1	-	14	TRBJ1-1	TRBD1	TGCGCCAGCAGTCCGGGACAGGGGAACACTGAAGCTTTCTTT	CASSPGQGNTEAFF
TRBV14	-	13	TRBJ2-7	-	TGTGCCAGCAGCCAAGAAATGGGGTACGAGCAGTACTTC	CASSQEMGYEQYF
TRBV5-1	once	14	TRBJ1-3	TRBD1	TGCGCCAGCAGCTCCCAGGGGGGAGGAAACACCATATATTTT	CASSSQGGGNTIYF
TRBV9	few	11	TRBJ2-3	-	TGTGCCAGCGGCGGGGAGGACACGCAGTATTTT	CASGGEDTQYF
TRBV11-2	-	15	TRBJ2-5	-	TGTGCCAGCAGCCCGCAGACAGACGCCCAAGAGACCCAGTACTTC	CASSPQTDAQETQYF
TRBV19	-	15	TRBJ1-1	-	TGTGCCAGTACCCTCCCAGGGGACATGAACACTGAAGCTTTCTTT	CASTLPGDMNTEAFF
TRBV5-1	-	16	TRBJ2-5	TRBD2	TGCGCCAGCAGCGGGCAGATTAGCGGGCCGACGGAGACCCAGTACTTC	CASSGQISGPTETQYF
TRBV27	-	14	TRBJ2-7	-	TGTGCCAGCAGTTTCGGGGGCGGTTTTTACGAGCAGTACTTC	CASSFGGGFYEQYF
TRBV27	-	13	TRBJ1-1	-	TGTGCCAGCAGTTTTTACAGGTACACTGAAGCTTTCTTT	CASSFYRYTEAFF
TRBV6-6	-	14	TRBJ2-1	TRBD2	TGTGCCAGCAGTTCACTAGCGGAGCACAATGAGCAGTTCTTC	CASSSLAEHNEQFF
TRBV27	-	15	TRBJ1-5	-	TGTGCCAGCAGTTTATCCGGGGGGAGCAATCAGCCCCAGCATTTT	CASSLSGGSNQPQHF
TRBV4-3	-	17	TRBJ1-2	-	TGCGCCAGCAGCCCCCGAGGGAGGCAAGGGGAGGACTATGGCTACACCTTC	CASSPRGRQGEDYGYTF
TRBV28	-	15	TRBJ1-3	TRBD1	TGTGCCAGCAGTTTTTTCCCGGACAGGGGAGACACCATATATTTT	CASSFFPDRGDTIYF
TRBV7-9	-	15	TRBJ1-2	TRBD1	TGTGCCAGCAGCTTAGGGACAGGGTGGAACTATGGCTACACCTTC	CASSLGTGWNYGYTF
TRBV5-4	once	15	TRBJ2-7	TRBD1	TGTGCCAGCAGCCCGTCACAGGGGGCCGCCTACGAGCAGTACTTC	CASSPSQGAAYEQYF
TRBV5-6	-	14	TRBJ2-1	-	TGTGCCAGCAGACCACAGGGACCCCCCCAGGAGCAGTTCTTC	CASRPQGPPQEQFF
TRBV29-1	-	12	TRBJ1-2	-	TGCAGCGTTCCGGGGCCCGCGGGGGGCTACACCTTC	CSVPGPAGGYTF
TRBV19	once	14	TRBJ2-7	-	TGTGCCAGTAGTGCGGGCCTCCACCTCTACGAGCAGTACTTC	CASSAGLHLYEQYF
TRBV28	-	14	TRBJ1-5	-	TGTGCCAGTCAAGAATTAGGGCGTAATCAGCCCCAGCATTTT	CASQELGRNQPQHF
TRBV7-9	-	16	TRBJ2-7	TRBD1	TGTGCCAGCAGCTTAGACTGGGGGACAGAGGGCTACGAGCAGTACTTC	CASSLDWGTEGYEQYF
TRBV6-1	-	15	TRBJ2-5	TRBD2	TGTGCCAGCAGTGAACATCTAGCGGCCCAAGAGACCCAGTACTTC	CASSEHLAAQETQYF
TRBV7-9	-	16	TRBJ2-5	-	TGTGCCAGCAGCTTAGGATTTACGGGTAACCAAGAGACCCAGTACTTC	CASSLGFTGNQETQYF
TRBV10-1	-	12	TRBJ2-7	-	TGCGCCAGCAGTGAAGGGTTGGACGAGCAGTACTTC	CASSEGLDEQYF
TRBV2	-	15	TRBJ1-5	-	TGTGCCAGCAGTGGTTTAGGGTCCAGCAATCAGCCCCAGCATTTT	CASSGLGSSNQPQHF
TRBV2	-	19	TRBJ2-2	-	TGTGCCAGCAGTGAGCACAGACAGGCGACTGATGGGGACACCGGGGAGCTGTTTTTT	CASSEHRQATDGDTGELFF
TRBV7-6	-	17	TRBJ2-1	-	TGTGCCAGCAGCTTACCCCAGGGGTCCAGCTCCTACAATGAGCAGTTCTTC	CASSLPQGSSSYNEQFF
TRBV5-4	-	14	TRBJ2-7	TRBD1	TGTGCCAGCAGCGTGGACAGGGTGATTTACGAGCAGTACTTC	CASSVDRVIYEQYF
TRBV27	-	14	TRBJ2-7	TRBD1	TGTGCCAGCAGTATCGGGACAGGGGCCTCCGAGCAGTACTTC	CASSIGTGASEQYF
TRBV9	-	15	TRBJ2-1	TRBD2	TGTGCCAGCAGCGTCCATAGCGGGAGTCGAAATGAGCAGTTCTTC	CASSVHSGSRNEQFF
TRBV6-5	-	14	TRBJ2-1	-	TGTGCCAGCAGTTATTTACAGGGACAAAATGAGCAGTTCTTC	CASSYLQGQNEQFF
TRBV6-1	-	15	TRBJ1-3	-	TGTGCCAGCAGTGGAAGAACTAGGACTGGAAACACCATATATTTT	CASSGRTRTGNTIYF
TRBV9	few	12	TRBJ2-2	-	TGTGCCAGCAGCGTGCAAGGGGGGGAGCTGTTTTTT	CASSVQGGELFF
TRBV6-5	-	14	TRBJ2-1	TRBD2	TGTGCCAGCCAAAGCGGGAGGGCCCTCAATGAGCAGTTCTTC	CASQSGRALNEQFF
TRBV6-1	-	15	TRBJ2-7	-	TGTGCCAGCAGATCCGTTGGGATGACACTTTACGAGCAGTACTTC	CASRSVGMTLYEQYF
TRBV29-1	-	15	TRBJ1-1	-	TGCAGCGTATCGGGGGGGACTTGGGTGAACACTGAAGCTTTCTTT	CSVSGGTWVNTEAFF
TRBV28	-	16	TRBJ1-1	-	TGTGCCAGCAGTTCACGGGACCGAACCCCGAACACTGAAGCTTTCTTT	CASSSRDRTPNTEAFF
TRBV5-1	once	14	TRBJ2-7	TRBD2	TGCGCCAGCAGCGGGCGGGAGGCCGACTACGAGCAGTACTTC	CASSGREADYEQYF
TRBV14	-	14	TRBJ1-3	-	TGTGCCAGCAGCCCAGCTCCCGCTGGAAACACCATATATTTT	CASSPAPAGNTIYF
TRBV19	-	15	TRBJ1-5	TRBD1	TGTGCCAGTGGATCGACAGGGGAGTACAATCAGCCCCAGCATTTT	CASGSTGEYNQPQHF
TRBV9	-	12	TRBJ2-7	TRBD2	TGTGCCAGCAGCCCCGGGGGGGACGAGCAGTACTTC	CASSPGGDEQYF
TRBV28	-	17	TRBJ2-7	-	TGTGCCAGCAGTTTACCAGGGTTGGGGACTCAGACCTACGAGCAGTACTTC	CASSLPGLGTQTYEQYF
TRBV4-1	-	15	TRBJ1-5	TRBD1	TGCGCCAGCAGCCAAGGGACAGGGGGAGTTGAGCCCCAGCATTTT	CASSQGTGGVEPQHF
TRBV10-3	-	16	TRBJ2-3	TRBD2	TGTGCCATCGGCGATAGCGGGAGGGGTAGCACAGATACGCAGTATTTT	CAIGDSGRGSTDTQYF
TRBV4-1	-	15	TRBJ1-5	-	TGCGCCAGCAGCCAAATTAGGACAGACTACCAGCCCCAGCATTTT	CASSQIRTDYQPQHF
TRBV7-9	-	13	TRBJ2-3	-	TGTGCCAGCAGTCGGGACGCGAGCGATACGCAGTATTTT	CASSRDASDTQYF
TRBV2	few	13	TRBJ1-2	-	TGTGCCAGCAGTTCCCGAGACAGCTATGGCTACACCTTC	CASSSRDSYGYTF